Listed below are T cell receptor beta chains from one sample, sequenced in a study of blood T cells in healthy people across ages. TCRdb re-called the 5' RACE reads with MiXCR, one entry per CDR3 protein. In the table there are about 650,000 distinct CDR3 sequences, approximately 31% of which are singletons. Specimen: blood. The receptors originated from a woman of 80 years or more in good health. The CDR3 runs from the conserved cysteine through the conserved F or W.

TRBJ1-5,TRBV2,CAGSYGINQPQHF
TRBJ1-2,TRBV20-1,CSARAGTANYGYTF
TRBJ1-2,TRBV7-9,CASSLAQGAYGYTF
TRBJ2-1,TRBV5-1,CASSPTSGSSYNEQFF
TRBJ2-6,TRBV6-2/TRBV6-3,CASQADSPSGANVLTF
TRBJ2-3,TRBV5-1,CASGEQVGTDTQYF
TRBJ2-5,TRBV7-2,CASSLGVGQARATQYF
TRBJ1-2,TRBV6-5,CASSSTGGLGYTF
TRBJ2-3,TRBV18,CASSPPRGGDTQYF
TRBJ1-6,TRBV6-1,CASSEAGRTPLHF
TRBJ1-5,TRBV4-1,CASSQAERHQPQHF
TRBJ1-6,TRBV20-1,CSARTPAGETPLHF
TRBJ2-6,TRBV7-9,CASSLGPAGANVLTF
TRBJ1-4,TRBV7-8,CASSLEGGRGEKLFF
TRBJ2-3,TRBV5-1,CASSSGLAGGLSTDTQYF
TRBJ2-1,TRBV5-1,CANSLEPMRKQFF